This TCR beta chain was recovered during a study of radiotherapy plus CTLA-4 blockade in lung cancer. Assay: immunoSEQ multiplex PCR; the TCRdb copy retains only in-frame clones and omits some. Of roughly 98,000 clones in the sample, around 83% were seen once. The specimen comprised peripheral blood, sampled from a patient treated with radiotherapy plus ipilimumab. This sequence was found in a human donor with non-small cell lung cancer who had a partial response to radiotherapy plus ipilimumab.

CDR3 nucleotide sequence: TGTGCCAGCAGCCCCCTATTGCAGGGAATGGATGGCTACACCTTC. This gives the protein CASSPLLQGMDGYTF. This chain uses TRBV7-8 with TRBJ1-2, with a possible D match to TRBD1 (5 bases). Germline loops: CDR1 SGHVS, CDR2 FQNEAQ. V lost 5 bases, J lost 6 bases, and 19 bases lay in between. The CDR3 length is 15 residues.